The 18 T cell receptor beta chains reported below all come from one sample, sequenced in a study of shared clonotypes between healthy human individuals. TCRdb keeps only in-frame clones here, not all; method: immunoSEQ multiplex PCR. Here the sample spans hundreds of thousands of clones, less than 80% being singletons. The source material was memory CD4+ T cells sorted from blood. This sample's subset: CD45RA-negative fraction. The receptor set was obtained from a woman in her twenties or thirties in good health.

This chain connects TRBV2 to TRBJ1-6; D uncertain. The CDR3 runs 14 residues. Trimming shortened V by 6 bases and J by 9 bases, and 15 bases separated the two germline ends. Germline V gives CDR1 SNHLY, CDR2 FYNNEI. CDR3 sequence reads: CASRPGLGVSPLHF. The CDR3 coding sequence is TGTGCCAGCAGGCCGGGCCTGGGTGTTTCACCCCTCCACTTT.

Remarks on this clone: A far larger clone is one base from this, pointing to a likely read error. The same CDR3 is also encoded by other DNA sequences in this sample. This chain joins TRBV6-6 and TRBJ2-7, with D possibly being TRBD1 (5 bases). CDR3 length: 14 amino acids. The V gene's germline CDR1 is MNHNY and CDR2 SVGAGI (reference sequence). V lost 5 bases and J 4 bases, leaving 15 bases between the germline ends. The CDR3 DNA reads TGTGCCAGCAGTCGCGACAGAGGCTTTTACGAGCAGTACTTC. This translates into CASSRDRGFYEQYF.

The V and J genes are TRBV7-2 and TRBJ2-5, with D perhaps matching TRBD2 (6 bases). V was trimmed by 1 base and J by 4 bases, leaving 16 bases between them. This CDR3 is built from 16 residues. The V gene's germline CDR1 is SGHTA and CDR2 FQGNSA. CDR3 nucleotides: TGTGCCAGCAGCTTAGGATTACGGGAGCCCCGAGAGACCCAGTACTTC. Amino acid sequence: CASSLGLREPRETQYF.

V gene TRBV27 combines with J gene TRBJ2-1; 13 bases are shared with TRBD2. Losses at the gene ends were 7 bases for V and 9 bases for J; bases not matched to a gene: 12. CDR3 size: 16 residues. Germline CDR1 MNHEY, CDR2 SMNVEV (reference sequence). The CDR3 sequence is CASTDRTSGRGSEQFF. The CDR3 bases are TGTGCCAGCACCGATAGGACTAGCGGGAGAGGTTCTGAGCAGTTCTTC.

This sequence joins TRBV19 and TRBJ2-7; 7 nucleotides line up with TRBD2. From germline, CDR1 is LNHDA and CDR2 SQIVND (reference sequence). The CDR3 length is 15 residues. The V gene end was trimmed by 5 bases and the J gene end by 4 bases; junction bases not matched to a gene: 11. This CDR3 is CASSSQGGRAYEQYF. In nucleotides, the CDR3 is TGTGCCAGTAGTTCCCAGGGCGGGAGAGCTTACGAGCAGTACTTC.

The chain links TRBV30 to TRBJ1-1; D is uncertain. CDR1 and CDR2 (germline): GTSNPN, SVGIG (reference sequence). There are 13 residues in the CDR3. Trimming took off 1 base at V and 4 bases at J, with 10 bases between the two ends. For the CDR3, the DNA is TGTGCCTGGAGTGCTGAGTTTGGCACTGAAGCTTTCTTT. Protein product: CAWSAEFGTEAFF.

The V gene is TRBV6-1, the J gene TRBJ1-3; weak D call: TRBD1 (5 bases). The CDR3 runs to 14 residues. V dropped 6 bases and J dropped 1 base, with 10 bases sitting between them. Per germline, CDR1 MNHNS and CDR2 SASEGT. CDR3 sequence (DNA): TGTGCCAGCAGGCCGACAGTTTCTGGAAACACCATATATTTT. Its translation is CASRPTVSGNTIYF.

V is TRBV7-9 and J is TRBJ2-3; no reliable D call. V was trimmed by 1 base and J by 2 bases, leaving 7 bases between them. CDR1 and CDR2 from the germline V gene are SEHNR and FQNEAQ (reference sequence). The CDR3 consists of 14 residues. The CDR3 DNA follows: TGTGCCAGCAGCTTAGTTGGAGCCACAGATACGCAGTATTTT. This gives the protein CASSLVGATDTQYF.

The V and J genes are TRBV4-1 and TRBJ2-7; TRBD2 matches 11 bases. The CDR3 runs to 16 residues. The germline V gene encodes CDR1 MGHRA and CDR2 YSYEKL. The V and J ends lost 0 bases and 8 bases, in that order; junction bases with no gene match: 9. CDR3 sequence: CASSQETGTSGSKQYF. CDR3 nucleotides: TGCGCCAGCAGCCAAGAGACCGGGACTAGCGGCAGCAAGCAGTACTTC.

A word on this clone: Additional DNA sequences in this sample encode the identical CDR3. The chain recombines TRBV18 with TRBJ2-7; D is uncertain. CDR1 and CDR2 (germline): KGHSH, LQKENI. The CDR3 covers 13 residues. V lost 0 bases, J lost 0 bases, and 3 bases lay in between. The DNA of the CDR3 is TGTGCCAGCTCACCACCGGACTCCTACGAGCAGTACTTC. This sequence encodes CASSPPDSYEQYF.

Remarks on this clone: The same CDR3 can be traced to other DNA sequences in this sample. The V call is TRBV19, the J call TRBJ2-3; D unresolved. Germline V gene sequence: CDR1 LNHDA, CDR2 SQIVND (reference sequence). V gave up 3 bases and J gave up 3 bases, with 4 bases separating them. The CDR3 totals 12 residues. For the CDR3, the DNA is TGTGCCAGTAGTATTAGTACAGATACGCAGTATTTT. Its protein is CASSISTDTQYF.

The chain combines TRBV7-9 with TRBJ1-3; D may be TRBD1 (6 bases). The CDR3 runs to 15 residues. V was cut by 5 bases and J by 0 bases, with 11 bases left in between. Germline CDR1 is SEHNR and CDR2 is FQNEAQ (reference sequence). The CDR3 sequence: CASSVGQLSGNTIYF. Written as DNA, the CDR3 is TGTGCCAGCAGCGTCGGACAGCTCTCTGGAAACACCATATATTTT.

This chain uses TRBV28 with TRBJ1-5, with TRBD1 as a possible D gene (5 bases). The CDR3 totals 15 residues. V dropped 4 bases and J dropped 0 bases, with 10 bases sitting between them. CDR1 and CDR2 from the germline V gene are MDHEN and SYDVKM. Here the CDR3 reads CASSSPRVSNQPQHF. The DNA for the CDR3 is TGTGCCAGCAGTTCCCCCAGGGTTAGCAATCAGCCCCAGCATTTT.

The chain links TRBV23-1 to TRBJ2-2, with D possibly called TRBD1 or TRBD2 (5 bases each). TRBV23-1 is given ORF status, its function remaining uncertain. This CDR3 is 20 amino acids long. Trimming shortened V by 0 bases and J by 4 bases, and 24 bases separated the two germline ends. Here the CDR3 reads CASSQSGVPGTDRGTGELFF. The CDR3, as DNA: TGCGCCAGCAGTCAATCCGGGGTCCCCGGGACGGACCGTGGCACCGGGGAGCTGTTTTTT.

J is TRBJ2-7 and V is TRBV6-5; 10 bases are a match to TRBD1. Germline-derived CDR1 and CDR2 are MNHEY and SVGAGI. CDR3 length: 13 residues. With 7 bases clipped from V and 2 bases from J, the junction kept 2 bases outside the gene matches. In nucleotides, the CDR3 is TGTGCCAGCACGGGGACAGGGGCCTACGAGCAGTACTTC. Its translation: CASTGTGAYEQYF.

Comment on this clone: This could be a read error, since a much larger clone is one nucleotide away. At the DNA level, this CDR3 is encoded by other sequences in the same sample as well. The CDR3, as DNA: TGTGCCAGCAGCTCACAGGGGGACACTGAAGCTTTCTTT. Protein product: CASSSQGDTEAFF. This chain uses TRBV11-2 with TRBJ1-1; 8 positions match TRBD1. The CDR3 runs to 13 residues. Germline assignment: CDR1 SGHAT and CDR2 FQNNGV. Germline trimming cut 4 bases from V and 3 bases from J; bases unmatched to any gene: 1.

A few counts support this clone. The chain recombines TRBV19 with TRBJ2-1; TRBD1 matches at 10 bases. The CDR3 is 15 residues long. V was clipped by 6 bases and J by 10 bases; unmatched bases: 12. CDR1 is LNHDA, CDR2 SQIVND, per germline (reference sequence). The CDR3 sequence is CASRPPGTGVQEQFF. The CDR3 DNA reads TGTGCCAGTAGGCCCCCCGGGACAGGGGTTCAGGAGCAGTTCTTC.

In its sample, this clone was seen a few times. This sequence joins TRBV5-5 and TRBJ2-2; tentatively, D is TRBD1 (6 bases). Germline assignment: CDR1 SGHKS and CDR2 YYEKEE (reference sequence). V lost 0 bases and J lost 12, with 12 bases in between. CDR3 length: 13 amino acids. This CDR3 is CASSLVDSRKLFF. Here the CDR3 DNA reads TGTGCCAGCAGCTTGGTGGACAGCCGGAAGCTGTTTTTT.